This T cell receptor beta chain was sequenced for a study of T cells after yellow fever vaccination. Trimming pared 8 bases from V and 2 bases from J, leaving 23 bases between. The CDR3 has 17 residues. Germline V gives CDR1 SNHLY, CDR2 FYNNEI. TCRdb reprocessed the 5' RACE reads with MiXCR, giving one entry per CDR3 protein. The sample lists about 320,000 distinct CDR3 sequences, approximately 11% occurring once. The sequencing used CD4+ T cells sorted from PBMCs, collected 45 days after the yellow fever booster vaccination. The TCR was taken from a man aged 18 to 29 who received the YFV17D yellow fever vaccine. The rearrangement links TRBV2 to TRBJ2-3, with D maybe TRBD1 (5 bases). This CDR3 reads CASGGFGALTTTDTQYF. Written as DNA, the CDR3 is TGTGCCAGCGGCGGCTTTGGGGCGCTAACTACCACAGATACGCAGTATTTT.